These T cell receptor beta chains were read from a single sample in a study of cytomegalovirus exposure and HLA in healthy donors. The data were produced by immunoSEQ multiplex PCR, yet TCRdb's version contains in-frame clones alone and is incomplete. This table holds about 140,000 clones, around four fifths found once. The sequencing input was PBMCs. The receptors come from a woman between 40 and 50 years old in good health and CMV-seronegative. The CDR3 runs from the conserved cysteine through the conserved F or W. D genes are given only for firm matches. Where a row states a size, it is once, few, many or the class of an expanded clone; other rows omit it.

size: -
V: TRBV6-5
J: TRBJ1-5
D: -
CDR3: CASSYGGSNQPQHF
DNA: TGTGCCAGCAGTTACGGGGGGAGCAATCAGCCCCAGCATTTT

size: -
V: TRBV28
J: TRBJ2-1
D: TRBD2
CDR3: CASSSRTSGPGYNEQFF
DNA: TGTGCCAGCAGTTCGAGGACTAGCGGGCCCGGGTACAATGAGCAGTTCTTC

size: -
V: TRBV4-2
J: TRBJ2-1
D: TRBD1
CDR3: CASSQFFRDRGYNEQFF
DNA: TGTGCCAGCAGCCAATTCTTCCGGGACAGGGGTTACAATGAGCAGTTCTTC

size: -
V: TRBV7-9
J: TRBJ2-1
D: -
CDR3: CASSLGRDNEQFF
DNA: TGTGCCAGCAGCTTAGGACGGGACAATGAGCAGTTCTTC

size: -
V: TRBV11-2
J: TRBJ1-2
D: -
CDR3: CASSLDTNYGYTF
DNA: TGTGCCAGCAGCTTAGACACAAACTATGGCTACACCTTC

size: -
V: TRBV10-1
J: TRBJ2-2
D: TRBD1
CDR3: CASSDLLDRGFTGELFF
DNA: TGCGCCAGCAGTGACCTTCTGGACAGGGGCTTCACCGGGGAGCTGTTTTTT

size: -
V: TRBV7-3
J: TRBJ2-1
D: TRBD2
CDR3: CASSLRASGDNEQFF
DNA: TGTGCCAGCAGCTTAAGGGCTAGCGGTGACAATGAGCAGTTCTTC

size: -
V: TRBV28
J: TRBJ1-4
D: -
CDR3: CASMRNLNEKLFF
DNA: TGTGCCAGCATGAGAAACCTTAATGAAAAACTGTTTTTT

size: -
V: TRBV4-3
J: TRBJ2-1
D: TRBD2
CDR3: CASSQGPASGLNEQFF
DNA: TGCGCCAGCAGCCAAGGCCCGGCTAGCGGGCTCAATGAGCAGTTCTTC

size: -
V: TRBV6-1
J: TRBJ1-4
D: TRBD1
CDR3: CASSVQGVGEKLFF
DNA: TGTGCCAGCAGTGTACAGGGGGTTGGTGAAAAACTGTTTTTT

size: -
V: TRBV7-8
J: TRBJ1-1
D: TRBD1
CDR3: CASSYQRGQGNGSVNTEAFF
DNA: TGTGCCAGCAGCTATCAGAGGGGACAGGGGAATGGGAGCGTGAACACTGAAGCTTTCTTT

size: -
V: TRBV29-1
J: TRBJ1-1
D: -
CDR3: CSVLQAESRAFF
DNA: TGCAGCGTTCTCCAGGCCGAGTCGAGAGCTTTCTTT

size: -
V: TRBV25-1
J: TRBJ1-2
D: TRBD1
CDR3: CASSGTGLGGYTF
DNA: TGTGCCAGCAGTGGGACAGGGTTGGGTGGCTACACCTTC

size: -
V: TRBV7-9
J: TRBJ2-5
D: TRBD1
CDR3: CASIPGQQETQYF
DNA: TGTGCCAGCATACCGGGACAGCAAGAGACCCAGTACTTC

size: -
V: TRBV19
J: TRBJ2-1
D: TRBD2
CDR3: CASSMASGYNEQFF
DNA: TGTGCCAGTAGTATGGCTAGCGGCTACAATGAGCAGTTCTTC

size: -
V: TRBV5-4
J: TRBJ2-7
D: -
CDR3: CASSLGPRATIYEQYF
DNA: TGTGCCAGCAGCTTGGGCCCGCGAGCTACTATCTACGAGCAGTACTTC

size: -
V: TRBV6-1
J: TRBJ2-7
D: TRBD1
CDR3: CASSEGTVLYSYEQYF
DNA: TGTGCCAGCAGTGAGGGGACAGTCCTTTACTCCTACGAGCAGTACTTC

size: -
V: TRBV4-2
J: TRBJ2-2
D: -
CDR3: CASSQEAGRPGELFF
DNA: TGTGCCAGCAGCCAAGAGGCAGGTCGCCCCGGGGAGCTGTTTTTT

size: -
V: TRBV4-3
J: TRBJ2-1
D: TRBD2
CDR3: CASSQVEGGWAYNEQFF
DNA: TGCGCCAGCAGCCAAGTCGAGGGAGGGTGGGCCTACAATGAGCAGTTCTTC

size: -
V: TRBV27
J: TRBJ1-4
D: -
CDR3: CASSFSTNEKLFF
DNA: TGTGCCAGCAGTTTCTCAACTAATGAAAAACTGTTTTTT

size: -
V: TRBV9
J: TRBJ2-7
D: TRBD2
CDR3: CASPPRLAGYEQYF
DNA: TGTGCCAGCCCACCCAGACTAGCGGGCTACGAGCAGTACTTC

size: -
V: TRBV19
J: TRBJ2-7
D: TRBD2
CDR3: CASTPGLAGSYEQYF
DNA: TGTGCCAGTACACCGGGACTAGCGGGGAGCTACGAGCAGTACTTC

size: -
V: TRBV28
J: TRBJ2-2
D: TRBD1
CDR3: CASMTQGADTGELFF
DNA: TGTGCCAGCATGACACAGGGGGCAGACACCGGGGAGCTGTTTTTT

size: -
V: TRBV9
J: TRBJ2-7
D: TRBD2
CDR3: CASSVGLADSYEQYF
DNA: TGTGCCAGCAGCGTGGGACTAGCAGATTCCTACGAGCAGTACTTC

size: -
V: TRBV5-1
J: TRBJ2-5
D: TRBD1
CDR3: CASSFEPGQGARETQYF
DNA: TGCGCCAGCAGCTTCGAGCCGGGACAGGGGGCGCGAGAGACCCAGTACTTC

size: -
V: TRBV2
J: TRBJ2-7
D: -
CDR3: CASNEELGYEQYF
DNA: TGTGCCAGCAACGAGGAATTAGGCTACGAGCAGTACTTC

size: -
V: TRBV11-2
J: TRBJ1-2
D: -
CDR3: CASSLSRRGAGYTF
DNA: TGTGCCAGCAGCTTATCCAGACGGGGAGCGGGCTACACCTTC

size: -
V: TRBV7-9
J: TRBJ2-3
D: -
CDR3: CASSSSSGLAPSTDTQYF
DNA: TGTGCCAGCAGCTCCTCCAGCGGTTTGGCCCCTAGCACAGATACGCAGTATTTT

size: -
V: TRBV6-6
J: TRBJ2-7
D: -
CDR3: CASSYSSDTYEQYF
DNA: TGTGCCAGCAGTTACTCTAGTGACACCTACGAGCAGTACTTC

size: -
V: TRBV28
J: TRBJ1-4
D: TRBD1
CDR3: CASSFAGQGYEKLFF
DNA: TGTGCCAGCAGTTTTGCGGGACAGGGGTACGAAAAACTGTTTTTT

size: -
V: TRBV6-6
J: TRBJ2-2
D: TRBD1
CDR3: CASSPGTGVLAGELFF
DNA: TGTGCCAGCAGTCCCGGGACAGGGGTTTTGGCCGGGGAGCTGTTTTTT

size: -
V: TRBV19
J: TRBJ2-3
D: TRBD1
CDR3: CASSDRSRTGPTDTQYF
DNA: TGTGCCAGTAGTGATCGGTCAAGGACAGGACCCACAGATACGCAGTATTTT

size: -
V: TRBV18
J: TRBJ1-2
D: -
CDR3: CASRPGHSPNYGYTF
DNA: TGTGCCAGCCGCCCAGGGCACAGTCCTAACTATGGCTACACCTTC

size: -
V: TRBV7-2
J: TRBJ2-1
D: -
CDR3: CASSMGLGTANEQFF
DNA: TGTGCCAGCAGCATGGGACTTGGTACCGCCAATGAGCAGTTCTTC

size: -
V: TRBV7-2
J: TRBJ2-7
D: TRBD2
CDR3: CASSPSPGRYDEQYF
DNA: TGTGCCAGCAGCCCCTCCCCCGGGAGGTATGACGAGCAGTACTTC

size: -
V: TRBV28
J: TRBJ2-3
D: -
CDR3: CASSSTGGGLTDTQYF
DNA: TGTGCCAGCAGTTCCACGGGTGGGGGCCTAACAGATACGCAGTATTTT

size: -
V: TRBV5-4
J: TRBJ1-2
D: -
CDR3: CASSLGSALRANYGYTF
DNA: TGTGCCAGCAGCTTGGGGTCTGCGCTACGAGCTAACTATGGCTACACCTTC

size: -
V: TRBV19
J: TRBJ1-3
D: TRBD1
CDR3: CASAGTGTYTIYF
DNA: TGTGCCAGTGCCGGGACAGGGACGTACACCATATATTTT

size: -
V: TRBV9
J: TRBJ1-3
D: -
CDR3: CASSVPGPNSGNTIYF
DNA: TGTGCCAGCAGCGTGCCAGGGCCTAACTCTGGAAACACCATATATTTT

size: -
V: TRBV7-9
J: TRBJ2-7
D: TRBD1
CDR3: CASSAAGTGHYEQYF
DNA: TGTGCCAGCAGCGCGGCCGGGACAGGGCACTACGAGCAGTACTTC

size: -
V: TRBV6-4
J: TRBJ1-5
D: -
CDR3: CASSQGHSNQPQHF
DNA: TGTGCCAGCAGCCAGGGGCATAGCAATCAGCCCCAGCATTTT

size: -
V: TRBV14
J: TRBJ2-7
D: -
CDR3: CASSQAGWGDSYEQYF
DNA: TGTGCCAGCAGCCAAGCCGGGTGGGGGGACTCCTACGAGCAGTACTTC

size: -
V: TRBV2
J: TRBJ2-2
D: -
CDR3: CASSVDSMNTGELFF
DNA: TGTGCCAGCAGTGTGGACAGCATGAACACCGGGGAGCTGTTTTTT

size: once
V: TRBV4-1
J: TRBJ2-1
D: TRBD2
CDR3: CASSRSLAGGSYNEQFF
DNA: TGCGCCAGCAGCCGGAGTCTAGCGGGAGGGTCCTACAATGAGCAGTTCTTC

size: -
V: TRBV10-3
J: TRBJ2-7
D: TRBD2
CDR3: CAISREGPYEQYF
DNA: TGTGCCATCTCCCGGGAGGGACCCTACGAGCAGTACTTC

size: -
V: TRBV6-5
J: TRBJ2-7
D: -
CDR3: CASSYTQTGGEKQYF
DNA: TGTGCCAGCAGTTACACTCAAACCGGGGGAGAAAAGCAGTACTTC

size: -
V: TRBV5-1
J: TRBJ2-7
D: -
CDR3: CASSFGQGRGYEQYF
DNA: TGCGCCAGCAGCTTCGGGCAGGGCCGGGGGTACGAGCAGTACTTC

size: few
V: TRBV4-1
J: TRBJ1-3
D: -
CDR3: CASSQGPKTALTGNTIYF
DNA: TGCGCCAGCAGCCAAGGCCCCAAGACAGCACTGACTGGAAACACCATATATTTT

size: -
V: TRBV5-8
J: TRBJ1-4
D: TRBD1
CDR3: CASRPFQGANEKLFF
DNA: TGTGCCAGCAGGCCTTTTCAGGGGGCTAATGAAAAACTGTTTTTT

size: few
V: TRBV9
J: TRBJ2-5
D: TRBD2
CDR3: CASSPGLAGVETQYF
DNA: TGTGCCAGCAGCCCGGGACTAGCGGGAGTTGAGACCCAGTACTTC

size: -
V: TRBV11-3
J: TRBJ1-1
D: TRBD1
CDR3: CASSRTGTANTEAFF
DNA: TGTGCCAGCAGCCGGACCGGGACAGCCAACACTGAAGCTTTCTTT

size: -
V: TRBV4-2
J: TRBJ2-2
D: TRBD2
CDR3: CASRWLAGNTGELFF
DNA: TGTGCCAGCAGATGGCTAGCGGGGAACACCGGGGAGCTGTTTTTT

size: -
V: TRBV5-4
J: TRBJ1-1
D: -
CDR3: CASSLEGGNNTEAFF
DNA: TGTGCCAGCAGCTTGGAGGGGGGGAACAACACTGAAGCTTTCTTT

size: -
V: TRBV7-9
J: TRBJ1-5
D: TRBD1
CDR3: CASSLARTGDQPQHF
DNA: TGTGCCAGCAGCTTAGCGCGGACAGGGGATCAGCCCCAGCATTTT

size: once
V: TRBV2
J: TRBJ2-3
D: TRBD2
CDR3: CASTLGLALAEVNTDTQYF
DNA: TGTGCCAGCACCCTCGGGCTAGCCCTAGCGGAAGTAAACACAGATACGCAGTATTTT

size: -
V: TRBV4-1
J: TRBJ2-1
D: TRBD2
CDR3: CASSQPLAGSSYNEQFF
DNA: TGCGCCAGCAGCCAACCCCTAGCGGGCAGCTCCTACAATGAGCAGTTCTTC

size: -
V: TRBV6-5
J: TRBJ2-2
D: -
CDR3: CASRTGTQVPGELFF
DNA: TGTGCCAGCAGAACCGGGACACAGGTTCCCGGGGAGCTGTTTTTT

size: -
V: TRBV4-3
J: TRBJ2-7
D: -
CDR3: CASSQVLGGLYEQYF
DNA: TGCGCCAGCAGCCAAGTTCTCGGCGGACTCTACGAGCAGTACTTC

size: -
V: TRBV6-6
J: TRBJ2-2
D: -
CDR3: CASSLTGELFF
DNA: TGTGCCAGCAGTCTAACCGGGGAGCTGTTTTTT

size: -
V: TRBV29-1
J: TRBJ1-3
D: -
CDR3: CSVGQGHSGNTIYF
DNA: TGCAGCGTAGGTCAGGGGCACTCTGGAAACACCATATATTTT